Shown below are 27 T cell receptor beta chains from a single sample sequenced in a study of CD8 T cells in ankylosing spondylitis. TCRdb re-called the 5' RACE reads through MiXCR, storing one row per CDR3 protein. Here the sample spans under 250,000 distinct CDR3 sequences, around 10% being singletons. Specimen: blood, either unsorted or a sorted T cell fraction (not recorded which). These receptors were taken from a male donor with ankylosing spondylitis or in good health (not recorded which).

J is TRBJ2-3 and V is TRBV20-1, with D perhaps TRBD1 (5 bases). The CDR3 runs 14 residues. The ends were cut back, 3 bases at V and 1 base at J, with 11 bases in the middle. In germline, CDR1 is DFQATT, CDR2 SNEGSKA (reference sequence). This CDR3 is CSASLGRGTDTQYF. The DNA of the CDR3 is TGCAGTGCTAGTCTGGGGCGCGGCACAGATACGCAGTATTTT.

Many counts were recorded for this clonotype. The chain uses TRBV20-1 and TRBJ1-1, with 7 bases fitting TRBD1. The germline V gene encodes CDR1 DFQATT and CDR2 SNEGSKA (reference sequence). The J segment lost 8 bases and the V segment lost 8 bases, leaving 14 bases of the junction unmatched. The CDR3 has 13 residues. CDR3 sequence reads: CSLNGQASWEAFF. CDR3 DNA sequence: TGCAGTCTGAACGGACAGGCATCGTGGGAAGCTTTCTTT.

This clonotype was seen a few times. The chain uses TRBV28 and TRBJ2-1, with D possibly matching TRBD1 (5 bases). CDR3 length: 11 amino acids. V lost 3 bases, J lost 10 bases, and 7 bases lay in between. Per the germline V gene, CDR1 is MDHEN and CDR2 is SYDVKM. CDR3 residues: CASSLTVEQFF. CDR3 DNA sequence: TGTGCCAGCAGTTTGACAGTAGAGCAGTTCTTC. Full variable domain (remainder filled in from reference TRBV28 and TRBJ2-1): DVKVTQSSRYLVKRTGEKVFLECVQDMDHENMFWYRQDPGLGLRLIYFSYDVKMKEKGDIPEGYSVSREKKERFSLILESASTNQTSMYLCASSLTVEQFFGPGTRLTVL.

This clonotype was found many times. V is TRBV7-2 and J is TRBJ1-5; maybe TRBD1 (5 bases). In germline, CDR1 is SGHTA, CDR2 FQGNSA. There are 15 residues in the CDR3. V gave up 0 bases and J gave up 3 bases, with 9 bases separating them. The CDR3 sequence is CASSLARGHNQPQHF. CDR3 coding DNA: TGTGCCAGCAGCTTAGCGCGGGGCCACAATCAGCCCCAGCATTTT.

This clonotype was seen many times. The chain couples TRBV29-1 to TRBJ2-1, with 10 nucleotides matching TRBD1. The CDR3 sequence is 13 residues long. Germline CDR1 reads SQVTM; CDR2 reads ANQGSEA. Germline trimming cut 4 bases from V and 3 bases from J; bases unmatched to any gene: 0. The CDR3 loop is CSVGTGGYNEQFF. CDR3 coding DNA: TGCAGCGTTGGGACAGGGGGCTACAATGAGCAGTTCTTC.

This rearrangement joins TRBV7-8 to TRBJ2-3; no clear D gene. V gave up 2 bases and J gave up 8 bases, with 5 bases separating them. The CDR3 is 11 residues long. From germline, CDR1 is SGHVS and CDR2 FQNEAQ. CDR3 loop: CASSLSITQYF. CDR3 in DNA: TGTGCCAGCAGCTTAAGCATTACGCAGTATTTT. Combining the CDR3 with reference TRBV7-8 and TRBJ2-3 gives the whole variable domain GAGVSQSPRYKVAKRGQDVALRCDPISGHVSLFWYQQALGQGPEFLTYFQNEAQLDKSGLPSDRFFAERPEGSVSTLKIQRTQQEDSAVYLCASSLSITQYFGPGTRLTVL.

This clonotype was counted ten times or more. The chain carries TRBV6-5 and TRBJ2-2, with 7 bases identical to TRBD1. After removal of 4 bases from V and 5 bases from J, the junction contained 7 bases not matched to a gene. The CDR3 sequence is 15 residues long. From germline, CDR1 is MNHEY and CDR2 SVGAGI. CDR3 nucleotides: TGTGCCAGCAGTTCGACAGGGCCGAGGACCGGGGAGCTGTTTTTT. It codes for CASSSTGPRTGELFF.

The chain links TRBV5-6 to TRBJ2-5; D call uncertain. Germline V gene data show CDR1 as SGHDT and CDR2 as YYEEEE. CDR3 length equals 13 residues. Trimming removed 6 bases from V and 3 bases from J, with 12 bases in between. The CDR3 here is CASTSFVEETQYF. The CDR3 region has the DNA TGTGCCAGCACCAGCTTTGTAGAAGAGACCCAGTACTTC.

This clonotype was picked up a small number of times. The chain combines TRBV20-1 with TRBJ2-7, with 7 bases fitting TRBD1. Per the germline V gene, CDR1 is DFQATT and CDR2 is SNEGSKA (reference sequence). V lost 3 bases and J lost 2; bases outside the gene matches: 7. The CDR3 extends over 14 amino acids. The CDR3 region has the DNA TGCAGTGCTAGCTTAAGGGGACAGACCTACGAGCAGTACTTC. It is translated as CSASLRGQTYEQYF.

Many counts were recorded for this clonotype. The CDR3 sequence: CATEPQGALGTDTQYF. CDR3 DNA sequence: TGTGCCACGGAACCACAGGGGGCTTTGGGCACAGATACGCAGTATTTT. The V gene is TRBV10-3, the J gene TRBJ2-3; 9 nucleotides match TRBD1. CDR1 and CDR2 from the germline V gene are ENHRY and SYGVKD. The CDR3 contains 16 residues. Trimming removed 10 bases from V and 1 base from J; junction bases left unmatched: 12.

Many counts were recorded for this clonotype. V is TRBV20-1 and J is TRBJ2-7; D is possibly TRBD1 or TRBD2 (5 bases each). V lost 3 bases to trimming and J lost 2 bases, with 11 bases between them. Germline lookup yields CDR1 DFQATT and CDR2 SNEGSKA (reference sequence). The CDR3 spans 13 residues. In DNA, the CDR3 is TGCAGTGCTAGTGGGGGAGACACCTACGAGCAGTACTTC. Its translation is CSASGGDTYEQYF.

This clonotype occurred a few times. This chain joins TRBV9 and TRBJ2-2; D gene unclear. Deletions cut 0 bases from V and 7 bases from J, with 16 bases between. The germline gives CDR1 SGDLS, CDR2 YYNGEE. The CDR3 runs 16 residues. CDR3 protein: CASSVGPATKGGELFF. The DNA for the CDR3 is TGTGCCAGCAGCGTAGGTCCGGCCACGAAGGGCGGGGAGCTGTTTTTT.

Comments on this clonotype: Relative to the germline gene, one junction end is altered; a read error may explain this. The DNA of the CDR3 is TGTGTCAGCAGCTTAAGAATCAAGATTAACACTGAAGCTTTCTTT. The encoded protein is CVSSLRIKINTEAFF. The chain combines TRBV7-3 with TRBJ1-1; unclear D gene. The CDR3 contains 15 residues. Germline V lookup: CDR1 SGHTA, CDR2 FQGTGA. The full variable domain, rest sourced from reference TRBV7-3 and TRBJ1-1, is GAGVSQTPSNKVTEKGKYVELRCDPISGHTALYWYRQSLGQGPEFLIYFQGTGAADDSGLPNDRFFAVRPEGSVSTLKIQRTERGDSAVYLCVSSLRIKINTEAFFGQGTRLTVV.

The sample holds many counts of this clonotype. Here the CDR3 DNA reads TGTGCCAGCAGCTTAGGTGGAGGATTTTCCGAGACCCAGTACTTC. Translating it yields CASSLGGGFSETQYF. The chain uses TRBV7-8 and TRBJ2-5; perhaps TRBD2 as D (5 bases). This CDR3 region has 15 residues. Germline V gives CDR1 SGHVS, CDR2 FQNEAQ. Trimming left V 1 base short and J 5 bases short, with 14 bases between. The full variable domain, its missing parts supplied by reference TRBV7-8 and TRBJ2-5, is GAGVSQSPRYKVAKRGQDVALRCDPISGHVSLFWYQQALGQGPEFLTYFQNEAQLDKSGLPSDRFFAERPEGSVSTLKIQRTQQEDSAVYLCASSLGGGFSETQYFGPGTRLLVL.

J is TRBJ2-7 and V is TRBV7-2, with D unclear. Trimming cost V 5 bases and J 0 bases, with 8 bases left between them. Looked up from germline, CDR1 is SGHTA and CDR2 is FQGNSA. The CDR3 length is 13 residues. As DNA, the CDR3 is TGTGCCAGCAGCCCCAGATTCTCCTACGAGCAGTACTTC. It specifies CASSPRFSYEQYF.

This clonotype has a handful of counts. The chain recombines TRBV29-1 with TRBJ2-1; 11 nucleotides agree with TRBD2. Per germline, CDR1 SQVTM and CDR2 ANQGSEA. The CDR3 covers 14 residues. V shed 7 bases and J 5 bases; nucleotides not matched to a gene: 7. CDR3 protein: CSATSGGSHNEQFF. The CDR3 nucleotides read TGCAGCGCAACTAGCGGGGGATCCCACAATGAGCAGTTCTTC.

The chain carries TRBV29-1 and TRBJ2-3; D perhaps matches TRBD2 (6 bases). Germline CDR1 SQVTM, CDR2 ANQGSEA. The V gene lost 0 bases and the J gene lost 1 base, with 17 bases spanning the gap. The CDR3 is 17 residues long. As DNA, the CDR3 is TGCAGCGTTGAAGACGCCGGGACCGGCGGGGGCACAGATACGCAGTATTTT. This gives the protein CSVEDAGTGGGTDTQYF.

This clonotype came up a few times. The rearrangement links TRBV5-1 to TRBJ2-3; 13 bases map to TRBD2. After removal of 1 base from V and 4 bases from J, the junction contained 12 bases not matched to a gene. Germline V gene lookup returns CDR1 SGHRS and CDR2 YFSETQ. The length of the CDR3 is 19 residues. The CDR3 DNA follows: TGCGCCAGCAGCTTGATGGGACGAGGACTAGCGGGAGTTGCAGATACGCAGTATTTT. It specifies CASSLMGRGLAGVADTQYF.

This clonotype was seen only a few times. The chain employs TRBV7-9 and TRBJ2-3; D not certain. Looked up from germline, CDR1 is SEHNR and CDR2 is FQNEAQ (reference sequence). This CDR3 has 12 residues. V lost 3 bases to trimming and J lost 4 bases, with 5 bases between them. CDR3 nucleotide sequence: TGTGCCAGCAGCTTGTGGGCAGATACGCAGTATTTT. This codes for CASSLWADTQYF.

This chain joins TRBV7-9 and TRBJ2-4; 7 bases map to TRBD1. Per the germline V gene, CDR1 is SEHNR and CDR2 is FQNEAQ (reference sequence). V dropped 1 base and J dropped 3; count of bases not matched to a gene: 6. The CDR3 sequence is 16 residues long. Written as DNA, the CDR3 is TGTGCCAGCAGCTTAGATACAGGGGTCGGCAAAAACATTCAGTACTTC. It encodes CASSLDTGVGKNIQYF. Full variable domain (rest looked up from reference TRBV7-9 and TRBJ2-4): DTGVSQNPRHKITKRGQNVTFRCDPISEHNRLYWYRQTLGQGPEFLTYFQNEAQLEKSRLLSDRFSAERPKGSFSTLEIQRTEQGDSAMYLCASSLDTGVGKNIQYFGAGTRLSVL.

The rearrangement uses TRBV5-1 and TRBJ2-4, with TRBD2 as a possible D gene (5 bases). Germline CDR1 SGHRS, CDR2 YFSETQ. The CDR3 covers 15 residues. Trimming took off 5 bases at V and 1 base at J, with 13 bases between the two ends. The CDR3 sequence: CASSQEGFAKNIQYF. In DNA, the CDR3 is TGCGCCAGCAGTCAAGAGGGATTTGCCAAAAACATTCAGTACTTC.

This clonotype was observed a handful of times. The gene calls are TRBV28 and TRBJ2-1; the D is unclear. Trimming pared 9 bases from V and 5 bases from J, leaving 11 bases between. The CDR3 spans 12 residues. CDR1 is MDHEN and CDR2 is SYDVKM in the germline V gene. CDR3 in DNA: TGTGCCAGTTCGACTGACCACAATGAGCAGTTCTTC. Protein sequence: CASSTDHNEQFF. Full variable domain (missing parts from reference TRBV28 and TRBJ2-1): DVKVTQSSRYLVKRTGEKVFLECVQDMDHENMFWYRQDPGLGLRLIYFSYDVKMKEKGDIPEGYSVSREKKERFSLILESASTNQTSMYLCASSTDHNEQFFGPGTRLTVL.

The table lists this clonotype with many counts. The chain employs TRBV11-2 and TRBJ1-1, with D possibly being TRBD1 (5 bases). This CDR3 region has 16 residues. Germline values: CDR1 SGHAT, CDR2 FQNNGV. Between the trimmed V and J ends, which lost 2 bases and 0 bases, there was a span of 13 bases. This CDR3 is CASSLRGALMNTEAFF. In DNA, the CDR3 is TGTGCCAGCAGCTTACGTGGGGCCCTTATGAACACTGAAGCTTTCTTT. The whole variable domain, remainder taken from reference TRBV11-2 and TRBJ1-1, is EAGVAQSPRYKIIEKRQSVAFWCNPISGHATLYWYQQILGQGPKLLIQFQNNGVVDDSQLPKDRFSAERLKGVDSTLKIQPAKLEDSAVYLCASSLRGALMNTEAFFGQGTRLTVV.

This clonotype was observed a few times. This rearrangement joins TRBV20-1 to TRBJ2-3, with D unresolved. Germline CDR1 and CDR2: DFQATT and SNEGSKA (reference sequence). The CDR3 sequence is 13 residues long. V shed 6 bases and J shed 0 bases, with 10 bases lying between them. CDR3 DNA sequence: TGCAGTGCAGTGGGATCTAGCACAGATACGCAGTATTTT. It specifies CSAVGSSTDTQYF.

Many counts were recorded for this clonotype. The rearrangement joins TRBV21-1 to TRBJ2-3; TRBD1 was called by the table and not checked on the DNA. TRBV21-1 is designated a pseudogene. The CDR3 contains 17 residues. The CDR3 DNA reads TGTGCCAGCAGCAAAGATTTTGTTGGGGGCCGAACAGATACGCAGTATTTT. It is translated as CASSKDFVGGRTDTQYF.

The V and J genes are TRBV7-2 and TRBJ1-2; D gene uncertain. The germline V gene has CDR1 SGHTA and CDR2 FQGNSA. Trimming stripped 7 bases from V and 1 base from J, with 16 bases between. CDR3 length: 15 amino acids. The CDR3 sequence: CASTSFREVNYGYTF. The CDR3 DNA reads as TGTGCCAGCACATCTTTTAGGGAGGTTAACTATGGCTACACCTTC.

V gene TRBV3-1 combines with J gene TRBJ1-5, with D hard to call. The germline V and J ends were trimmed by 4 bases and 8 bases, with 12 bases remaining between them. This CDR3 region has 13 residues. CDR1 is LGHDT, CDR2 YNNKEL, per germline (reference sequence). The CDR3 sequence: CASSPDGEEPQHF. The CDR3 DNA reads as TGTGCCAGCAGCCCGGACGGGGAGGAGCCCCAGCATTTT. The variable domain in full, with the rest retrieved from reference TRBV3-1 and TRBJ1-5, is DTAVSQTPKYLVTQMGNDKSIKCEQNLGHDTMYWYKQDSKKFLKIMFSYNNKELIINETVPNRFSPKSPDKAHLNLHINSLELGDSAVYFCASSPDGEEPQHFGDGTRLSIL.